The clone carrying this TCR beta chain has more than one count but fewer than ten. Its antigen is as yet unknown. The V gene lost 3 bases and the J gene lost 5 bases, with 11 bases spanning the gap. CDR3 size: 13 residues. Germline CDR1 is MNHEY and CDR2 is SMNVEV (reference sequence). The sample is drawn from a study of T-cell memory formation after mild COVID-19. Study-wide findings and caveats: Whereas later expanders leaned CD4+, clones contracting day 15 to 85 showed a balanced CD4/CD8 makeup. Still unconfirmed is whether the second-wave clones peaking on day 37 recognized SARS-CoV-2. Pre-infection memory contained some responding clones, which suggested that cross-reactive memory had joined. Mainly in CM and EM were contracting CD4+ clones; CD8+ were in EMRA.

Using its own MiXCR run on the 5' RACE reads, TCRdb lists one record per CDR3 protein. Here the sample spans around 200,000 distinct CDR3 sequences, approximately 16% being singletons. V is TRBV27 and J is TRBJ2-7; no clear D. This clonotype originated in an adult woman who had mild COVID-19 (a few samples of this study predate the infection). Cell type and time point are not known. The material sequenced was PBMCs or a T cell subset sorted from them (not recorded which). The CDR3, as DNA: TGTGCCAGCAGTTTTCGCCGTTATCACGAGCAGTACTTC. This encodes CASSFRRYHEQYF.